A single sample is the source of the 19 T cell receptor beta chains below, sequenced in a study of blood T cell repertoires in COVID-19. Assay: immunoSEQ multiplex PCR; the TCRdb copy retains only in-frame clones and omits some. The sample lists 280,000 or so clones; approximately 89% were seen once. The source material was peripheral blood. The receptors were gathered from a woman younger than 45 who had recovered from COVID-19.

This clone was picked up a small number of times. This sequence joins TRBV5-1 and TRBJ1-5, with D hard to call. The CDR3 is 14 residues long. V was cut by 0 bases and J by 0 bases, with 4 bases left in between. Germline assignment: CDR1 SGHRS and CDR2 YFSETQ. The CDR3, as DNA: TGCGCCAGCAGCTTGGGCAGTAGCAATCAGCCCCAGCATTTT. Amino acids: CASSLGSSNQPQHF.

V and J are TRBV5-1 and TRBJ2-7; 8 nucleotides agree with TRBD1. Trimming removed 3 bases from V and 2 bases from J; junction bases left unmatched: 4. Germline CDR1 reads SGHRS; CDR2 reads YFSETQ. The CDR3 consists of 14 residues. The CDR3 DNA reads as TGCGCCAGCAGCTCGCTGACAGGGGCCTACGAGCAGTACTTC. This translates into CASSSLTGAYEQYF.

V gene TRBV28 combines with J gene TRBJ1-1; 10 bases map to TRBD1. CDR1 is MDHEN, CDR2 SYDVKM, per germline. The CDR3 totals 13 residues. V dropped 7 bases and J dropped 4; count of bases not matched to a gene: 3. The CDR3 bases are TGTGCCAGCATCGGGACAGGGGTCACTGAAGCTTTCTTT. It translates to CASIGTGVTEAFF.

CDR3 bases: TGTGCCAGCAGCTTGGGCCGGGACAGGGTCACAGATACGCAGTATTTT. Its translation: CASSLGRDRVTDTQYF. The V gene is TRBV5-6, the J gene TRBJ2-3; 9 bases align to TRBD1. V dropped 0 bases and J dropped 2; count of bases not matched to a gene: 4. CDR1 and CDR2 (germline): SGHDT, YYEEEE. The CDR3 runs 16 residues.

In its sample, this clone is medium-sized (0.01 to 0.1%). The J gene is TRBJ1-6, the V gene TRBV28; D ambiguous. Deletions cut 3 bases from V and 11 bases from J, with 14 bases between. This CDR3 has 14 amino acids. Germline V gives CDR1 MDHEN, CDR2 SYDVKM. The CDR3 DNA reads TGTGCCAGCAGTTTTTACCCTTCCCTAACACCCCTCCACTTT. This codes for CASSFYPSLTPLHF.

The chain joins TRBV6-5 to TRBJ2-1; possible D gene TRBD2, 6 bases. The length of the CDR3 is 13 residues. V was clipped by 1 base and J by 9 bases, with 10 bases between them. Germline values: CDR1 MNHEY, CDR2 SVGAGI. Written as DNA, the CDR3 is TGTGCCAGCAGTTACTTGGAGGGGAGTGAGCAGTTCTTC. It specifies CASSYLEGSEQFF.

J is TRBJ2-3 and V is TRBV18; possible D gene TRBD2, 5 bases. Deletions cut 5 bases from V and 1 base from J, with 13 bases between. Germline V gene lookup returns CDR1 KGHSH and CDR2 LQKENI. This CDR3 comprises 15 residues. The CDR3 nucleotides read TGTGCCAGCTCATCGGACTGGGCGGGCACAGATACGCAGTATTTT. Residues: CASSSDWAGTDTQYF.

This clone was detected once. The chain uses TRBV2 and TRBJ2-1; TRBD2 might be the D (6 bases). Germline assignment: CDR1 SNHLY and CDR2 FYNNEI. CDR3 size: 13 residues. The V end was cut by 3 bases, the J end by 8 bases, with 11 bases between. This CDR3 reads CASSDRTTDEQFF. The CDR3 nucleotides read TGTGCCAGCAGTGATCGGACTACGGATGAGCAGTTCTTC.

The V call is TRBV5-1, the J call TRBJ2-1; 9 bases are a match to TRBD1. CDR1 and CDR2 (germline): SGHRS, YFSETQ. The CDR3 consists of 17 residues. V dropped 3 bases and J dropped 0; count of bases not matched to a gene: 7. The CDR3 here is CASSSGDRASSYNEQFF. The CDR3 region has the DNA TGCGCCAGCAGCTCGGGGGACAGGGCAAGCTCCTACAATGAGCAGTTCTTC.

The genes are TRBV6-2 or TRBV6-3 and TRBJ1-2; D is unresolved. CDR1 and CDR2 from the germline V gene are MNHEY and SVGEGT. Trimming took off 0 bases at V and 6 bases at J, with 5 bases between the two ends. This CDR3 has 12 residues. CDR3 protein: CASSYSGDGYTF. DNA of the CDR3: TGTGCCAGCAGTTACTCGGGCGATGGCTACACCTTC.

V usage is TRBV10-3 and J usage is TRBJ2-7; 8 bases align to TRBD1. The CDR3 totals 16 residues. In germline, CDR1 is ENHRY, CDR2 SYGVKD. The V and J ends lost 7 bases and 3 bases, in that order; junction bases with no gene match: 14. DNA for the CDR3: TGTGCCATCACCCCAGGTGGACAGGGCCTCTTCTACGAGCAGTACTTC. This translates into CAITPGGQGLFYEQYF.

This clone occurred once. This sequence joins TRBV24-1 and TRBJ2-7, with a tentative D call TRBD1 (5 bases). The CDR3 sequence is 14 residues long. Trimming stripped 3 bases from V and 3 bases from J, with 11 bases between. Germline loops: CDR1 KGHDR, CDR2 SFDVKD. The CDR3 nucleotides are TGTGCCACCAGTGATGCGGACACGAACTACGAGCAGTACTTC. Translated: CATSDADTNYEQYF.

This clone was detected once. The chain combines TRBV2 with TRBJ2-3; D is ambiguous. Germline values: CDR1 SNHLY, CDR2 FYNNEI. The V end lost 7 bases, the J end lost 8 bases, and 7 bases lay between the germline ends. The CDR3 is made up of 10 amino acids. In nucleotides, the CDR3 is TGTGCCAGCATGGCGGCTACGCAGTATTTT. It encodes CASMAATQYF.

The V and J genes are TRBV7-9 and TRBJ2-7; D may be TRBD1 (5 bases). Per the germline V gene, CDR1 is SEHNR and CDR2 is FQNEAQ (reference sequence). The CDR3 totals 14 residues. The V gene lost 6 bases and the J gene lost 6 bases, with 18 bases spanning the gap. CDR3 loop: CASSLGLGDPEQYF. Written as DNA, the CDR3 is TGTGCCAGCAGTCTAGGGCTAGGGGATCCCGAGCAGTACTTC.

V is TRBV3-1 (or the pseudogene TRBV3-2) and J is TRBJ2-7, with D possibly matching TRBD2 (5 bases). V dropped 6 bases and J dropped 2 bases, with 14 bases sitting between them. The CDR3 is made up of 14 amino acids. Germline V CDR1 and CDR2: LGHDT, YNNKEL (reference sequence). CDR3 sequence: CASRFNRDTYEQYF. The CDR3 region has the DNA TGTGCCAGCAGGTTCAACCGGGATACCTACGAGCAGTACTTC.

The sample holds a few counts of this clone. V is TRBV19 and J is TRBJ2-7; 7 bases map to TRBD1. This CDR3 region has 13 residues. Germline CDR1 LNHDA, CDR2 SQIVND (reference sequence). Trimming at V came to 5 bases and at J to 7 bases, leaving 8 bases not matched to a gene. CDR3 nucleotide sequence: TGTGCCAGTAGTCGTGGACAGGTTGGGGAGCAGTACTTC. Translation: CASSRGQVGEQYF. Together with reference TRBV19 and TRBJ2-7, the CDR3 gives the full variable domain: DGGITQSPKYLFRKEGQNVTLSCEQNLNHDAMYWYRQDPGQGLRLIYYSQIVNDFQKGDIAEGYSVSREKKESFPLTVTSAQKNPTAFYLCASSRGQVGEQYFGPGTRLTVT.

This rearrangement joins TRBV30 to TRBJ2-7, with D maybe TRBD2 (7 bases). Germline CDR1 and CDR2: GTSNPN and SVGIG (reference sequence). Trimming shortened V by 0 bases and J by 6 bases, and 15 bases separated the two germline ends. The CDR3 has 14 residues. This CDR3 reads CAWSVPRGQSEQYF. CDR3 DNA sequence: TGTGCCTGGAGTGTACCGCGGGGGCAATCCGAGCAGTACTTC.

The V gene is TRBV7-2, the J gene TRBJ2-5; 7 bases align to TRBD2. The CDR3 length is 15 residues. Germline V gene sequence: CDR1 SGHTA, CDR2 FQGNSA. V was clipped by 4 bases and J by 7 bases; unmatched bases: 12. The CDR3 DNA sequence: TGTGCCAGCAGCTCCCAGTGGGGGGGTCGGGCGACCCAGTACTTC. Translating gives CASSSQWGGRATQYF.

On this clone itself: The sample has other DNA sequences that encode this CDR3 too. The J gene is TRBJ1-4, the V gene TRBV7-2; 7 positions agree with TRBD1. The CDR3 extends over 15 amino acids. With V trimmed by 1 base and J by 5 bases, 4 bases remained unmatched. Germline CDR1 and CDR2: SGHTA and FQGNSA. CDR3 nucleotides: TGTGCCAGCAGCTTAGGAGGGGGCCTGAATGAAAAACTGTTTTTT. Protein: CASSLGGGLNEKLFF. The entire variable domain, with the rest obtained from reference TRBV7-2 and TRBJ1-4, is as follows: GAGVSQSPSNKVTEKGKDVELRCDPISGHTALYWYRQSLGQGLEFLIYFQGNSAPDKSGLPSDRFSAERTGGSVSTLTIQRTQQEDSAVYLCASSLGGGLNEKLFFGSGTQLSVL.